Sequencing of this T cell receptor (beta chain) was carried out in a study of blood T cell repertoires in COVID-19. Whole-study context: Sites in the United States, Italy and Spain provided acute and convalescent COVID-19 samples. In each case, the material was cDNA or gDNA derived from T cells, B-cell-depleted T cells, or PBMCs.

Libraries were prepared by immunoSEQ multiplex PCR; TCRdb keeps only in-frame clonotypes and omits some of them. This sample has around 300,000 clones; 85% to 90% occur once, and the top ten carry over 5%. This CDR3 has 13 amino acids. From germline, CDR1 is GTSNPN and CDR2 SVGIG (reference sequence). The V and J ends lost 3 bases and 6 bases respectively, with 11 bases between them. The chain uses TRBV30 and TRBJ2-2, with D unresolved. The source material was peripheral blood. This receptor was obtained from a woman in her fifties or sixties with COVID-19, enrolled during active disease. CDR3 residues: CAWSHDSSGELFF. The CDR3 DNA follows: TGTGCCTGGAGCCACGATAGCTCCGGGGAGCTGTTTTTT.